This is a list of T cell receptor beta chains from one sample in a study of T cells in Graves' hyperthyroidism and ophthalmopathy. TCRdb called the multiplex PCR reads again in MiXCR, with one record for every CDR3 protein. The repertoire holds about 410,000 distinct CDR3 sequences, 13% to 15% seen once, with roughly a fifth in the top ten. Sequenced sample: blood. The origin of the receptors is a woman aged 25 to 45 with Graves' ophthalmopathy. Each CDR3 is given with its conserved first and last residue. A D gene is named only where the DNA matches it firmly. A clone size is listed for some rows: how often the clone was seen (once, few, many), or a class if it is expanded.

V: TRBV5-1; J: TRBJ1-1; D: NA; length: 13; size: many; CDR3: CASSLVGTVGIFF; DNA: TGCGCCAGCAGCTTGGTTGGGACGGTTGGTATATTCTTT
V: TRBV11-2; J: TRBJ2-3; D: TRBD2; length: 16; size: many; CDR3: CASSFSWRGGTDTQYF; DNA: TGTGCCAGCAGCTTCAGTTGGCGGGGGGGCACAGATACGCAGTATTTT
V: TRBV28; J: TRBJ2-3; D: TRBD2; length: 14; size: NA; CDR3: CATTFSGRQDTQYF; DNA: TGTGCCACCACTTTTAGCGGGCGTCAAGATACGCAGTATTTT
V: TRBV24-1; J: TRBJ2-1; D: TRBD1; length: 15; size: NA; CDR3: CATSDPGQGATEQFF; DNA: TGTGCCACCAGTGATCCGGGACAGGGGGCGACCGAGCAGTTCTTC
V: TRBV9; J: TRBJ2-1; D: NA; length: 13; size: few; CDR3: CASSVVTSNEQFF; DNA: TGTGCCAGCAGCGTAGTAACTTCCAATGAGCAGTTCTTC
V: TRBV12-3/TRBV12-4; J: TRBJ2-2; D: TRBD1; length: 14; size: many; CDR3: CASSNRGFTGELFF; DNA: TGTGCCAGCAGTAACAGGGGCTTCACCGGGGAGCTGTTTTTT
V: TRBV25-1; J: TRBJ2-1; D: TRBD1; length: 14; size: NA; CDR3: CASSVRGPGNEQFF; DNA: TGTGCCAGCAGTGTAAGGGGGCCGGGGAATGAGCAGTTCTTC
V: TRBV6-5; J: TRBJ2-7; D: NA; length: 13; size: few; CDR3: CASSYPPGAEQYF; DNA: TGTGCCAGCAGTTACCCCCCTGGCGCCGAGCAGTACTTC
V: TRBV12-3/TRBV12-4; J: TRBJ2-5; D: NA; length: 11; size: NA; CDR3: CASTRKETQYF; DNA: TGTGCCAGCACGAGAAAAGAGACCCAGTACTTC
V: TRBV11-3; J: TRBJ1-1; D: NA; length: 13; size: few; CDR3: CATSPLEGREAFF; DNA: TGTGCCACCAGCCCCTTGGAGGGGAGGGAAGCTTTCTTT
V: TRBV28; J: TRBJ1-1; D: NA; length: 16; size: NA; CDR3: CASRGAGKGIATEAFF; DNA: TGTGCCAGCAGGGGGGCCGGGAAAGGCATCGCCACTGAAGCTTTCTTT
V: TRBV6-1; J: TRBJ2-6; D: NA; length: 16; size: NA; CDR3: CASSWNPISGANVLTF; DNA: TGTGCCAGCAGTTGGAACCCCATCTCTGGGGCCAACGTCCTGACTTTC
V: TRBV2; J: TRBJ2-2; D: NA; length: 15; size: many; CDR3: CASSEARGTTGELFF; DNA: TGTGCCAGCAGTGAAGCGCGGGGCACCACCGGGGAGCTGTTTTTT
V: TRBV20-1; J: TRBJ2-1; D: NA; length: 15; size: NA; CDR3: CSARSDRSSYNEQFF; DNA: TGCAGTGCTCGCTCCGACAGGAGCTCCTACAATGAGCAGTTCTTC
V: TRBV28; J: TRBJ2-6; D: TRBD2; length: 19; size: many; CDR3: CASTPRGGTKSSGANVLTF; DNA: TGTGCCAGCACCCCCCGCGGGGGTACTAAGAGCTCTGGGGCCAACGTCCTGACTTTC
V: TRBV6-1; J: TRBJ1-2; D: NA; length: 14; size: many; CDR3: CASSPDRPNYGYTF; DNA: TGTGCCAGCAGCCCTGACAGGCCTAACTATGGCTACACCTTC
V: TRBV30; J: TRBJ1-1; D: TRBD1; length: 12; size: NA; CDR3: CAWKDRGEEAFF; DNA: TGTGCCTGGAAAGACAGGGGGGAGGAAGCTTTCTTT
V: TRBV7-2; J: TRBJ2-4; D: TRBD1; length: 16; size: NA; CDR3: CASSTWTGLAKNIQYF; DNA: TGTGCCAGCAGCACCTGGACAGGGCTGGCCAAAAACATTCAGTACTTC
V: TRBV5-4; J: TRBJ1-2; D: NA; length: 16; size: NA; CDR3: CASSSARVHSSGGYTF; DNA: TGTGCCAGCAGCTCCGCCCGGGTCCACTCAAGTGGGGGCTACACCTTC